A single sample gave rise to the 9 T cell receptor beta chains below, sequenced in a study of blood T cell repertoires in COVID-19. Only in-frame clones appear in the TCRdb table, and some are missing; sequencing was by immunoSEQ multiplex PCR. The sample carries about 160,000 clones, 85% recorded once. The sample consisted of peripheral blood. The receptors come from a woman aged 50 to 60 with COVID-19, enrolled during active disease.

This rearrangement joins TRBV7-8 to TRBJ1-6, with D perhaps matching TRBD1 (5 bases). The germline CDR1 and CDR2 sequences are SGHVS and FQNEAQ. Trimming took off 1 base at V and 7 bases at J, with 11 bases between the two ends. The CDR3 runs 15 residues. The CDR3 reads CASSLGGGGNSPLHF. For the CDR3, the DNA is TGTGCCAGCAGCTTAGGGGGGGGTGGGAATTCACCCCTCCACTTT. The full variable domain, with the rest looked up from reference TRBV7-8 and TRBJ1-6, is GAGVSQSPRYKVAKRGQDVALRCDPISGHVSLFWYQQALGQGPEFLTYFQNEAQLDKSGLPSDRFFAERPEGSVSTLKIQRTQQEDSAVYLCASSLGGGGNSPLHFGNGTRLTVT.

This clone was observed a handful of times. V is TRBV10-1 and J is TRBJ2-7; 10 nucleotides match TRBD1. Germline V gives CDR1 WNHNN, CDR2 SYGVQD (reference sequence). The V gene end was trimmed by 4 bases and the J gene end by 3 bases; junction bases not matched to a gene: 12. This CDR3 has 17 residues. CDR3 sequence reads: CASSGNLPGQGNYEQYF. DNA for the CDR3: TGCGCCAGCAGTGGTAACTTGCCGGGACAGGGGAACTACGAGCAGTACTTC.

The rearrangement joins TRBV28 to TRBJ2-2, with 7 bases aligning to TRBD1. Trimming took 9 bases from V and 2 from J; bases not matched to a gene: 3. CDR3 length: 13 amino acids. Germline CDR1 MDHEN, CDR2 SYDVKM. The CDR3, as DNA: TGTGCCAGTTGGGACAGAAACACCGGGGAGCTGTTTTTT. This gives the protein CASWDRNTGELFF.

The V call is TRBV7-9, the J call TRBJ2-7, with 9 bases fitting TRBD2. Germline V CDR1 and CDR2: SEHNR, FQNEAQ (reference sequence). The CDR3 totals 14 residues. Unmatched junction bases numbered 8, after V lost 6 bases and J lost 5 bases. This CDR3 reads CASRPSGGPHEQYF. The CDR3 DNA reads TGTGCCAGCAGACCCAGCGGGGGGCCTCACGAGCAGTACTTC.

The rearrangement links TRBV14 to TRBJ2-3; tentative D call: TRBD1 (6 bases). This CDR3 has 17 amino acids. V was clipped by 0 bases and J by 4 bases, with 17 bases between them. Germline V gene sequence: CDR1 SGHDN, CDR2 FVKESK. Here the CDR3 reads CASSQDPGTIGADTQYF. CDR3 sequence (DNA): TGTGCCAGCAGCCAAGATCCCGGGACAATTGGCGCAGATACGCAGTATTTT. The complete variable domain, with remaining parts taken from reference TRBV14 and TRBJ2-3, reads EAGVTQFPSHSVIEKGQTVTLRCDPISGHDNLYWYRRVMGKEIKFLLHFVKESKQDESGMPNNRFLAERTGGTYSTLKVQPAELEDSGVYFCASSQDPGTIGADTQYFGPGTRLTVL.

This clone showed up just a few times. The chain has TRBV19 and TRBJ2-7; tentative D call: TRBD1 (6 bases). This CDR3 is built from 15 residues. Germline CDR1 and CDR2: LNHDA and SQIVND (reference sequence). The V and J ends lost 7 bases and 0 bases respectively, with 16 bases between them. DNA for the CDR3: TGTGCCAGTACCATCGGCAGGGGTGGCTCCTACGAGCAGTACTTC. This translates into CASTIGRGGSYEQYF.

The CDR3 DNA reads as TGTGCCAGCAGCCCTTCGGGGACAGGGTCCTACGAGCAGTACTTC. This sequence encodes CASSPSGTGSYEQYF. The V gene is TRBV7-6, the J gene TRBJ2-7, with 9 bases fitting TRBD1. V trimming: 5 bases; J trimming: 1 base; junction bases outside the gene matches: 6. The CDR3 consists of 15 residues. Germline CDR1 SGHVS, CDR2 FNYEAQ. The full variable domain, rest sourced from reference TRBV7-6 and TRBJ2-7, is GAGVSQSPRYKVTKRGQDVALRCDPISGHVSLYWYRQALGQGPEFLTYFNYEAQQDKSGLPNDRFSAERPEGSISTLTIQRTEQRDSAMYRCASSPSGTGSYEQYFGPGTRLTVT.

The chain links TRBV2 to TRBJ2-2; D remains ambiguous. The V and J ends lost 3 bases and 5 bases respectively, with 4 bases between them. The CDR3 length is 12 residues. Germline lookup yields CDR1 SNHLY and CDR2 FYNNEI. The CDR3 coding sequence is TGTGCCAGCAGTGAGGCAACCGGGGAGCTGTTTTTT. Translating it yields CASSEATGELFF. Supplemented by reference TRBV2 and TRBJ2-2, the full variable domain reads EPEVTQTPSHQVTQMGQEVILRCVPISNHLYFYWYRQILGQKVEFLVSFYNNEISEKSEIFDDQFSVERPDGSNFTLKIRSTKLEDSAMYFCASSEATGELFFGEGSRLTVL.

The chain uses TRBV7-2 and TRBJ2-7; TRBD2 agrees at 10 bases. The CDR3 has 16 residues. Germline V CDR1 and CDR2: SGHTA, FQGNSA. Trimming at V came to 1 base and at J to 2 bases, leaving 5 bases not matched to a gene. The CDR3 DNA sequence: TGTGCCAGCAGCTTAGTGGTAGCGGGGGGCCCCTACGAGCAGTACTTC. Its translation: CASSLVVAGGPYEQYF.